The entry that follows covers one TCR beta chain sequence. The antigen remains undetermined. This record comes from a study of cytomegalovirus exposure and HLA in healthy donors. Study as a whole: Within an early data release were around 80 million unique TCRs drawn from HLA-typed donors. In terms of ancestry, the Caucasian-associated cluster contained about 80% of the 350 to 450 genotyped donors. Points from the study as a whole: In a later analysis, V- and J-gene trimming of beta chains associated with a DCLRE1C missense variant, replicated independently. The CMV antigen specificity of a few CMV-associated chains was confirmed through in vitro analysis.

The V gene's germline CDR1 is MNHNS and CDR2 SASEGT. This CDR3 comprises 13 residues. The V segment lost 7 bases and the J segment 4 bases; nucleotides outside the gene matches: 2. Vbeta (60) and Jbeta (13) primers were used in the PCR. Here immunoSEQ multiplex PCR was the method, and the copy in TCRdb shows in-frame clones only, minus some. The sample is made up of 45,000 to 70,000 clones, and the top ten hold 8% to 13% of it. The TCR sequence derives from a woman aged 45-60 years in good health and CMV-seropositive. J is TRBJ1-5 and V is TRBV6-1; TRBD1 aligns across 9 bases. The specimen was PBMCs. CDR3 residues: CASTGTGNQPQHF. The CDR3 coding sequence is TGTGCCAGCACCGGGACAGGGAATCAGCCCCAGCATTTT.